This section outlines one T cell receptor beta chain sequence together with its context. The target antigen is unknown. This specimen belongs to a study of cytotoxic CD8 clonotypes in ibrutinib-treated CLL. Study overall: Investigators reported some 25 partial and 2 complete responses; after median about 74 months, roughly 15 patients remained remitted and 12 progressed. Samples averaged approximately 260,000 productive templates and some 96,000 productive rearrangements.

The CDR3 is made up of 16 amino acids. CDR1 and CDR2 from the germline V gene are MNHNY and SVGAGI (reference sequence). V was cut by 1 base and J by 4 bases, with 16 bases left in between. Study-level points and caveats: The clonality rise at ibrutinib response reflected private clonotype expansion.

Cryopreserved PBMCs were the source of approximately 2 micrograms of genomic DNA, which went to TCR beta libraries. Sequenced by immunoSEQ multiplex PCR; TCRdb stores in-frame clones only, minus some. The table shows around 150,000 clones, with about 88% occurring only once. Sample: PBMCs, taken at disease progression, from a patient treated with ibrutinib. This receptor was obtained from a human donor with chronic lymphocytic leukemia. The V gene is TRBV6-6, the J gene TRBJ1-1; a weak D match, TRBD1 (5 bases). DNA of the CDR3: TGTGCCAGCAGTTACTTTCGGGAACCAGGGACCACTGAAGCTTTCTTT. Translation: CASSYFREPGTTEAFF.